This is a list of T cell receptor beta chains from one sample in a study of shared clonotypes between healthy human individuals. Assay used: immunoSEQ multiplex PCR; TCRdb lists only in-frame clones, some missing. The table records some 500,000 clones, about 74% of them present only once. The sequenced sample was PBMCs. These receptors were taken from a woman in her 40s in good health. Some clones in this sample may be carry-over from other donors' samples. The CDR3 runs from the conserved cysteine through the conserved F or W. The D gene is left open where the match is weak. For some rows the clone size is stated as once, few or many, or as a class when expanded; others skip it.

V gene,clone size,J gene,D gene,CDR3 protein,CDR3 DNA
TRBV4-1,-,TRBJ2-7,-,CASSQSSGGTYEQYF,TGCGCCAGCAGCCAATCAAGCGGTGGAACCTACGAGCAGTACTTC
TRBV11-3,-,TRBJ2-1,-,CASSLYGSEQFF,TGTGCCAGCAGCTTATACGGTAGCGAGCAGTTCTTC
TRBV4-1,-,TRBJ1-6,TRBD1,CASSPIGRRQGNSPLHF,TGCGCCAGCAGCCCAATTGGGCGGAGACAGGGAAATTCACCCCTCCACTTT
TRBV6-5,-,TRBJ2-2,-,CASSEEGQTGELFF,TGTGCCAGCAGTGAGGAGGGTCAGACCGGGGAGCTGTTTTTT
TRBV4-1,-,TRBJ1-1,-,CASSQFPKNTEAFF,TGCGCCAGCAGCCAATTCCCGAAGAACACTGAAGCTTTCTTT
TRBV28,few,TRBJ1-1,-,CASSRSLGTEAFF,TGTGCCAGCAGCAGGAGCTTAGGGACTGAAGCTTTCTTT
TRBV28,-,TRBJ2-5,TRBD1,CASSQGQGGTQYF,TGTGCCAGCAGCCAGGGACAGGGGGGAACCCAGTACTTC
TRBV18,once,TRBJ1-4,-,CASSPDLNVGEKLFF,TGTGCCAGCTCACCGGACCTCAATGTGGGCGAAAAACTGTTTTTT
TRBV6-1,many,TRBJ2-7,TRBD2,CASSEGDYYEQYF,TGTGCCAGCAGTGAAGGGGACTACTACGAGCAGTACTTC
TRBV7-6,-,TRBJ2-2,-,CASSPFTGELFF,TGTGCCAGCAGCCCTTTCACCGGGGAGCTGTTTTTT
TRBV27,-,TRBJ2-7,-,CASSPTRSQLYEQYF,TGTGCCAGCAGTCCCACTCGATCCCAACTATACGAGCAGTACTTC
TRBV5-1,-,TRBJ2-1,-,CASSAPGGVTYNEQFF,TGCGCCAGCAGCGCACCTGGCGGGGTAACCTACAATGAGCAGTTCTTC
TRBV7-2,once,TRBJ2-7,-,CASSPQGGLSYEQYF,TGTGCCAGCAGCCCCCAAGGAGGGCTTTCCTACGAGCAGTACTTC
TRBV10-3,-,TRBJ2-7,TRBD2,CAISEPGRAAYEQYF,TGTGCCATCAGTGAACCGGGGAGGGCGGCCTACGAGCAGTACTTC
TRBV6-5,-,TRBJ2-3,-,CASSRRALGTDTQYF,TGTGCCAGCAGTCGACGGGCCCTAGGCACAGATACGCAGTATTTT
TRBV20-1,many,TRBJ2-1,-,CSAQNYNEQFF,TGCAGTGCTCAAAACTACAATGAGCAGTTCTTC
TRBV5-1,-,TRBJ1-2,TRBD1,CASSFGQGQAGYTF,TGCGCCAGCAGCTTCGGACAGGGGCAAGCTGGCTACACCTTC
TRBV6-4,-,TRBJ2-1,-,CASEGEQFF,TGTGCCAGTGAGGGTGAGCAGTTCTTC
TRBV28,-,TRBJ2-7,-,CASRSDYERYF,TGTGCCAGCCGGTCGGACTACGAGCGGTACTTC
TRBV6-1,-,TRBJ2-1,-,CASSGLTPAYNEQFF,TGTGCCAGCAGCGGACTAACCCCTGCCTACAATGAGCAGTTCTTC
TRBV7-9,-,TRBJ2-1,-,CASSLVTGGTNNEQFF,TGTGCCAGCAGCTTAGTTACAGGAGGGACGAACAATGAGCAGTTCTTC
TRBV30,-,TRBJ2-7,-,CAWSVTQFGEQYF,TGTGCCTGGAGTGTAACCCAGTTCGGGGAGCAGTACTTC
TRBV5-8,many,TRBJ1-6,-,CASSLQGGDSPLHF,TGTGCCAGCAGCCTACAGGGAGGGGATTCACCCCTCCACTTT
TRBV27,-,TRBJ1-1,TRBD1,CASSPHRGRNTEAFF,TGTGCCAGCAGTCCTCACAGGGGGCGGAACACTGAAGCTTTCTTT
TRBV29-1,-,TRBJ2-2,TRBD2,CSVKSGTGNTGELFF,TGCAGCGTTAAAAGCGGGACTGGGAACACCGGGGAGCTGTTTTTT
TRBV10-3,-,TRBJ2-2,-,CAISESPDTGELFF,TGTGCCATCAGTGAGTCTCCGGACACCGGGGAGCTGTTTTTT
TRBV18,-,TRBJ2-7,TRBD2,CASSRTRDYEQYF,TGTGCCAGCTCAAGGACTAGGGACTACGAGCAGTACTTC
TRBV28,-,TRBJ2-2,TRBD2,CASSFSGRGTGELFF,TGTGCCAGCAGTTTTAGCGGGAGGGGCACCGGGGAGCTGTTTTTT
TRBV5-4,-,TRBJ2-7,TRBD1,CASSDGTASYEQYF,TGTGCCAGCAGCGACGGGACAGCATCCTACGAGCAGTACTTC
TRBV29-1,-,TRBJ2-7,TRBD1,CSVRDRAFEQYF,TGCAGCGTTCGTGACAGGGCCTTCGAGCAGTACTTC
TRBV9,-,TRBJ2-2,-,CASSVATGASVIGELFF,TGTGCCAGCAGCGTAGCTACGGGGGCGTCGGTGATCGGGGAGCTGTTTTTT
TRBV5-1,-,TRBJ1-4,TRBD1,CASSGSGTGGEKLFF,TGCGCCAGCAGCGGATCCGGGACAGGGGGTGAAAAACTGTTTTTT
TRBV2,-,TRBJ2-7,TRBD2,CASSQGLASYEQYF,TGTGCCAGCAGCCAGGGACTAGCGTCCTACGAGCAGTACTTC
TRBV18,-,TRBJ2-5,-,CASSPGLQETQYF,TGTGCCAGCTCACCCGGGTTACAAGAGACCCAGTACTTC
TRBV6-5,-,TRBJ1-1,TRBD1,CASRSIRQGGGFF,TGTGCCAGCAGGAGCATACGACAGGGGGGAGGTTTCTTT
TRBV7-9,few,TRBJ2-3,TRBD2,CASSARGLASDTQYF,TGTGCCAGCAGCGCCAGAGGACTAGCGTCAGATACGCAGTATTTT
TRBV10-3,-,TRBJ2-7,-,CAIGESYEQYF,TGTGCCATCGGAGAGTCCTACGAGCAGTACTTC
TRBV7-2,-,TRBJ2-1,-,CASSFNRDPYNEQFF,TGTGCCAGCAGCTTCAACCGGGACCCTTACAATGAGCAGTTCTTC
TRBV2,-,TRBJ2-5,-,CASSWLGSGETQYF,TGTGCCAGCTCCTGGTTGGGGAGCGGGGAGACCCAGTACTTC
TRBV7-3,-,TRBJ2-1,TRBD2,CASSPETSGRDEQFF,TGTGCCAGCAGCCCCGAGACTAGCGGGAGAGATGAGCAGTTCTTC
TRBV6-4,-,TRBJ1-2,-,CASSGSDGRNYGYTF,TGTGCCAGCAGTGGGTCAGACGGTAGGAACTATGGCTACACCTTC
TRBV15,-,TRBJ1-5,-,CATMSGQPLQPQHF,TGTGCCACCATGTCAGGGCAACCACTTCAGCCCCAGCATTTT
TRBV25-1,-,TRBJ1-5,-,CASSPHAGDGNQPQHF,TGTGCCAGCAGTCCCCACGCCGGGGACGGCAATCAGCCCCAGCATTTT
TRBV7-9,once,TRBJ2-3,TRBD1,CASSQGQPVVSQYF,TGTGCCAGCAGCCAGGGACAGCCCGTCGTATCGCAGTATTTT
TRBV2,-,TRBJ2-7,-,CASSGGRYEQYF,TGTGCCAGCAGTGGTGGACGTTACGAGCAGTACTTC
TRBV6-4,-,TRBJ2-5,TRBD1,CASSDRGQVGETQYF,TGTGCCAGCAGTGACCGTGGACAGGTCGGGGAGACCCAGTACTTC
TRBV7-2,-,TRBJ1-2,TRBD1,CASSLKGQSYGYTF,TGTGCCAGCAGCCTTAAGGGACAGAGCTATGGCTACACCTTC
TRBV10-3,once,TRBJ1-1,TRBD1,CAISDPGTGGTTEAFF,TGTGCCATCAGTGACCCCGGGACAGGGGGCACCACTGAAGCTTTCTTT
TRBV30,many,TRBJ1-5,-,CAWSRGNGQPQHF,TGTGCCTGGAGTAGGGGGAACGGGCAGCCCCAGCATTTT